This passage covers 20 T cell receptor beta chains from one sample sequenced in a study of T cell responses to AZD1222 COVID-19 vaccine. Repertoires were generated with immunoSEQ multiplex PCR, while TCRdb's copy carries only in-frame clones and drops some. The table has about 69,000 clones, less than 85% seen once; the top ten hold 25%. The sequencing here drew on peripheral blood, taken 28 days after the second AZD1222 dose. Receptors were obtained from an adult who received the AZD1222 COVID-19 vaccine.

In this sample, this clone turned up a few times. The rearrangement links TRBV12-3 or TRBV12-4 to TRBJ2-2; D is uncertain. V lost 6 bases and J 7 bases, leaving 6 bases between the germline ends. CDR3 length: 11 residues. The DNA of the CDR3 is TGTGCCAGCAGGTACCTCGGGGAGCTGTTTTTT. As protein: CASRYLGELFF.

The chain combines TRBV2 with TRBJ2-7; a weak D match, TRBD2 (5 bases). This CDR3 has 14 residues. V lost 7 bases and J 9 bases, leaving 22 bases between the germline ends. CDR1 and CDR2 (germline): SNHLY, FYNNEI. CDR3 in amino acids: CASNFEGPVNVQYF. The CDR3 DNA reads TGTGCCAGCAATTTCGAGGGCCCCGTAAATGTGCAGTACTTC.

V and J are TRBV2 and TRBJ2-3; 8 bases are shared with TRBD1. The CDR3 totals 14 residues. Germline V gene data show CDR1 as SNHLY and CDR2 as FYNNEI. The V segment lost 3 bases and the J segment 6 bases; nucleotides outside the gene matches: 5. CDR3 nucleotide sequence: TGTGCCAGCAGTGAGCAGGGGGCGGGTGATACGCAGTATTTT. Its translation is CASSEQGAGDTQYF.

This clone was seen a handful of times. Other DNA sequences of this sample code for an identical CDR3. This sequence joins TRBV5-6 and TRBJ1-2; 7 positions agree with TRBD1. CDR3 length equals 15 residues. Per the germline V gene, CDR1 is SGHDT and CDR2 is YYEEEE. V shed 4 bases, J shed 0 bases, and the junction held 6 bases outside the gene matches. The CDR3 coding sequence is TGTGCCAGCAGCCCAAGGACAGGAGCTAACTATGGCTACACCTTC. Its protein product is CASSPRTGANYGYTF.

This CDR3 reads CASGTTLGAEAFF. The CDR3 nucleotides read TGTGCTAGTGGTACGACACTGGGCGCTGAAGCTTTCTTT. The rearrangement uses TRBV12-5 and TRBJ1-1; D is uncertain. V lost 5 bases and J lost 6, with 13 bases in between. The germline V gene has CDR1 LGHNT and CDR2 FRNRAP. The CDR3 has 13 residues.

V gene TRBV11-2 combines with J gene TRBJ2-5; D tentatively reads TRBD1 or TRBD2 (5 bases each). This CDR3 contains 15 residues. Looked up from germline, CDR1 is SGHAT and CDR2 is FQNNGV. The ends were cut back, 5 bases at V and 3 bases at J, with 16 bases in the middle. The chain's CDR3 is CASSPGWGSEETQYF. As DNA, the CDR3 is TGTGCCAGCAGCCCGGGCTGGGGGTCGGAAGAGACCCAGTACTTC.

The chain is built from TRBV10-3 and TRBJ1-2; 9 bases agree with TRBD1. The CDR3 runs to 15 residues. The germline V gene encodes CDR1 ENHRY and CDR2 SYGVKD. Trimming took 7 bases from V and 4 from J; bases not matched to a gene: 10. CDR3 sequence: CAITGGQTGGYGYTF. The CDR3 bases are TGTGCCATCACCGGGGGGCAGACAGGGGGCTATGGCTACACCTTC.

The V gene is TRBV19, the J gene TRBJ2-5; maybe TRBD1 (6 bases). Trimming left V 6 bases short and J 8 bases short, with 16 bases between. Germline lookup yields CDR1 LNHDA and CDR2 SQIVND (reference sequence). This CDR3 region has 13 residues. CDR3 region: CASSNGHRETQYF. CDR3 nucleotide sequence: TGTGCCAGTAGCAACGGACACAGGGAAACCCAGTACTTC.

This clone was detected a few times. The chain recombines TRBV30 with TRBJ2-7, with D possibly matching TRBD2 (6 bases). This CDR3 is 11 amino acids long. The ends were cut back, 3 bases at V and 7 bases at J, with 10 bases in the middle. Germline CDR1 is GTSNPN and CDR2 is SVGIG (reference sequence). The CDR3 nucleotides read TGTGCCTGGAGCGACGGGGGTGAGCAGTACTTC. Amino acids: CAWSDGGEQYF.

The CDR3 sequence is CAGSSDKNTEAFF. CDR3 DNA sequence: TGTGCCGGGTCATCGGACAAGAACACTGAAGCTTTCTTT. The J gene is TRBJ1-1, the V gene TRBV6-5; tentatively, D is TRBD1 (5 bases). V was cut by 11 bases and J by 1 base, with 14 bases left in between. The CDR3 has 13 amino acids. Germline values: CDR1 MNHEY, CDR2 SVGAGI.

The rearrangement joins TRBV11-2 to TRBJ1-1; D remains ambiguous. Germline assignment: CDR1 SGHAT and CDR2 FQNNGV. V shed 4 bases and J shed 2 bases, with 8 bases lying between them. This CDR3 has 13 residues. This CDR3 reads CASSYDRNTEAFF. The CDR3 nucleotides read TGTGCCAGCAGCTATGATCGTAACACTGAAGCTTTCTTT. Full variable domain (rest looked up from reference TRBV11-2 and TRBJ1-1): EAGVAQSPRYKIIEKRQSVAFWCNPISGHATLYWYQQILGQGPKLLIQFQNNGVVDDSQLPKDRFSAERLKGVDSTLKIQPAKLEDSAVYLCASSYDRNTEAFFGQGTRLTVV.

The V call is TRBV6-5, the J call TRBJ1-5, with a weak D call TRBD1 (6 bases). This CDR3 is built from 15 residues. Trimming shortened V by 5 bases and J by 7 bases, and 18 bases separated the two germline ends. Germline V CDR1 and CDR2: MNHEY, SVGAGI. CDR3 sequence reads: CASSLQVGGRQPQHF. CDR3 nucleotide sequence: TGTGCCAGCAGTCTACAGGTGGGGGGCCGGCAGCCCCAGCATTTT.

The rearrangement joins TRBV6-6 to TRBJ2-1; D perhaps matches TRBD2 (7 bases). Per germline, CDR1 MNHNY and CDR2 SVGAGI (reference sequence). The V gene lost 2 bases and the J gene lost 8 bases, with 10 bases spanning the gap. The CDR3 loop spans 13 amino acids. The CDR3 DNA reads TGTGCCAGCAGTTACACGGGGGGCGATGAGCAGTTCTTC. Residues: CASSYTGGDEQFF.

The gene calls are TRBV7-7 and TRBJ1-4; D uncertain. The CDR3 loop spans 14 amino acids. With 1 base removed from V and 4 bases from J, the gap between germline ends came to 7 bases. The germline gives CDR1 SSHAT, CDR2 FNYEAQ (reference sequence). CDR3 region: CASSLGVGNEKLFF. The CDR3, as DNA: TGTGCCAGCAGCTTAGGGGTCGGTAATGAAAAACTGTTTTTT.

The chain couples TRBV6-1 to TRBJ1-2, with D unresolved. CDR1 is MNHNS, CDR2 SASEGT, per germline. Deletions cut 3 bases from V and 6 bases from J, with 11 bases between. CDR3 length: 13 amino acids. The CDR3 here is CASSDQGFNGYTF. DNA for the CDR3: TGTGCCAGCAGTGACCAAGGGTTCAATGGCTACACCTTC.

This clone appeared a single time. V usage is TRBV21-1 and J usage is TRBJ1-1. TRBV21-1 is reported as a pseudogene. The CDR3 covers 17 residues. The CDR3 nucleotides are TGTGCCAGCAGCAAAGACTTCTGGTTTTGGTTGAACACTGAAGCTTTCTTT. Residues: CASSKDFWFWLNTEAFF.

The chain uses TRBV30 and TRBJ2-1; no firm D call. Germline CDR1 is GTSNPN and CDR2 is SVGIG (reference sequence). CDR3 length: 12 amino acids. Trimming removed 2 bases from V and 8 bases from J, with 10 bases in between. CDR3 sequence: CAWSKRLDEQFF. CDR3 coding DNA: TGTGCCTGGAGTAAGCGTTTGGATGAGCAGTTCTTC.

The rearrangement joins TRBV29-1 to TRBJ1-3; the D gene is possibly TRBD1 (5 bases). The CDR3 spans 15 residues. V was pared by 6 bases and J by 4 bases, with 19 bases between. The germline CDR1 and CDR2 sequences are SQVTM and ANQGSEA. CDR3: CSVFSTGDSGNTIYF. CDR3 DNA sequence: TGCAGCGTGTTCTCGACCGGAGACAGCGGAAACACCATATATTTT.

This clone showed up just once. The J gene is TRBJ2-1, the V gene TRBV12-3 or TRBV12-4; D remains ambiguous. The CDR3 consists of 11 residues. The V gene lost 8 bases and the J gene lost 7 bases, with 9 bases spanning the gap. CDR3 protein: CASFDANEQFF. The CDR3 DNA sequence: TGTGCCAGCTTCGATGCGAATGAGCAGTTCTTC.

V and J are TRBV4-1 and TRBJ2-7, with 11 bases identical to TRBD2. The J segment lost 4 bases and the V segment lost 5 bases, leaving 7 bases of the junction unmatched. This CDR3 is 15 amino acids long. The germline V gene encodes CDR1 MGHRA and CDR2 YSYEKL. In nucleotides, the CDR3 is TGCGCCAGCAGCGACTCCGGGACTAGCGGTTACGAGCAGTACTTC. It is translated as CASSDSGTSGYEQYF.